Listed below are T cell receptor beta chains from one sample, sequenced in a study of shared clonotypes between healthy human individuals. Sequencing was performed with immunoSEQ multiplex PCR; in TCRdb, only in-frame clones are kept and a portion is missing. The repertoire includes 550,000 to 850,000 clones, under 80% of them detected once, and 1.7% sits in the top ten. The sequencing input was memory CD4+ T cells sorted from blood. The receptors here all came from a woman aged 25 to 39 in good health. CDR3s include the opening cysteine and the closing phenylalanine or tryptophan. Each record gives: J gene, clone size, D gene, V gene, CDR3 DNA, CDR3 protein. The D gene is left open where the match is weak. The listing skips clone size in some rows; elsewhere it reads once, few, many or a size class.

j_gene: TRBJ2-3; abundance: .; d_gene: TRBD2; v_gene: TRBV28; CDR3nt: TGTGCCAGCAGTTCCGGACTAGCGGGAGAGGTAGATACGCAGTATTTT; CDR3aa: CASSSGLAGEVDTQYF
j_gene: TRBJ2-1; abundance: .; d_gene: TRBD2; v_gene: TRBV11-3; CDR3nt: TGTGCCAGCAGCTTAAGCCTAGCGGGAGGGCGCAATGAGCAGTTCTTC; CDR3aa: CASSLSLAGGRNEQFF
j_gene: TRBJ2-7; abundance: .; d_gene: TRBD1; v_gene: TRBV4-1; CDR3nt: TGCGCCAGCAGCCAAGTGACAGGGGTTACACTTGGCGAGCAGTACTTC; CDR3aa: CASSQVTGVTLGEQYF
j_gene: TRBJ2-5; abundance: few; d_gene: .; v_gene: TRBV7-7; CDR3nt: TGTGCCAGCAGCTTAGTACTAGTACAAGAGACCCAGTACTTC; CDR3aa: CASSLVLVQETQYF
j_gene: TRBJ1-2; abundance: .; d_gene: .; v_gene: TRBV28; CDR3nt: TGTGCCAGCAGTTCTCCGGATGGCTACACCTTC; CDR3aa: CASSSPDGYTF
j_gene: TRBJ1-1; abundance: .; d_gene: .; v_gene: TRBV28; CDR3nt: TGTGCCAGCAGGCTCGCAGGGAACACTGAAGCTTTCTTT; CDR3aa: CASRLAGNTEAFF
j_gene: TRBJ2-3; abundance: .; d_gene: .; v_gene: TRBV5-1; CDR3nt: TGCGCCAGCAGCTTAGAGCCAAAAGCGACGCAGTATTTT; CDR3aa: CASSLEPKATQYF
j_gene: TRBJ1-1; abundance: .; d_gene: .; v_gene: TRBV10-2; CDR3nt: TGCGCCAGCAGTGATTCGGTACTCACTGAAGCTTTCTTT; CDR3aa: CASSDSVLTEAFF
j_gene: TRBJ2-4; abundance: .; d_gene: .; v_gene: TRBV28; CDR3nt: TGTGCCAGCAGTTCTCCTATGGGGGAGTCGGGCATTCAGTACTTC; CDR3aa: CASSSPMGESGIQYF
j_gene: TRBJ2-2; abundance: .; d_gene: TRBD1; v_gene: TRBV6-5; CDR3nt: TGTGCCAGCAGTTCTGGACAGGGGGCTCTCGGGGAGCTGTTTTTT; CDR3aa: CASSSGQGALGELFF
j_gene: TRBJ2-5; abundance: .; d_gene: .; v_gene: TRBV5-1; CDR3nt: TGCGCCAGCAGCTTGGTTTATCGGGGCAGGGAAGAGACCCAGTACTTC; CDR3aa: CASSLVYRGREETQYF
j_gene: TRBJ1-5; abundance: .; d_gene: .; v_gene: TRBV28; CDR3nt: TGTGCCAGCAGTCTACTAGATCAGCCCCAGCATTTT; CDR3aa: CASSLLDQPQHF
j_gene: TRBJ1-1; abundance: .; d_gene: .; v_gene: TRBV7-2; CDR3nt: TGTGCCAGCAGCTCGCAAGGGGACACTGAAGCTTTCTTT; CDR3aa: CASSSQGDTEAFF
j_gene: TRBJ2-1; abundance: .; d_gene: TRBD1; v_gene: TRBV11-3; CDR3nt: TGTGCCAGCAGCTTGGGTGACAGGGCTTTCTACAATGAGCAGTTCTTC; CDR3aa: CASSLGDRAFYNEQFF
j_gene: TRBJ1-1; abundance: .; d_gene: TRBD1; v_gene: TRBV15; CDR3nt: TGTGCCACCAGCAGGGGACAGGGACCCATGAACACTGAAGCTTTCTTT; CDR3aa: CATSRGQGPMNTEAFF
j_gene: TRBJ2-1; abundance: .; d_gene: .; v_gene: TRBV19; CDR3nt: TGTGCCAGTAGTATTCTAGGCGATACTCAAATAGGGAATGAGCAGTTCTTC; CDR3aa: CASSILGDTQIGNEQFF
j_gene: TRBJ2-3; abundance: few; d_gene: TRBD2; v_gene: TRBV11-2; CDR3nt: TGTGCCAGCAGCTTAGGTCTCAGCGGGAGGGCTAGCACAGATACGCAGTATTTT; CDR3aa: CASSLGLSGRASTDTQYF
j_gene: TRBJ2-6; abundance: .; d_gene: TRBD2; v_gene: TRBV28; CDR3nt: TGTGCCAGCTCAGCGGGGGTATCTGGGGCCAACGTCCTGACTTTC; CDR3aa: CASSAGVSGANVLTF